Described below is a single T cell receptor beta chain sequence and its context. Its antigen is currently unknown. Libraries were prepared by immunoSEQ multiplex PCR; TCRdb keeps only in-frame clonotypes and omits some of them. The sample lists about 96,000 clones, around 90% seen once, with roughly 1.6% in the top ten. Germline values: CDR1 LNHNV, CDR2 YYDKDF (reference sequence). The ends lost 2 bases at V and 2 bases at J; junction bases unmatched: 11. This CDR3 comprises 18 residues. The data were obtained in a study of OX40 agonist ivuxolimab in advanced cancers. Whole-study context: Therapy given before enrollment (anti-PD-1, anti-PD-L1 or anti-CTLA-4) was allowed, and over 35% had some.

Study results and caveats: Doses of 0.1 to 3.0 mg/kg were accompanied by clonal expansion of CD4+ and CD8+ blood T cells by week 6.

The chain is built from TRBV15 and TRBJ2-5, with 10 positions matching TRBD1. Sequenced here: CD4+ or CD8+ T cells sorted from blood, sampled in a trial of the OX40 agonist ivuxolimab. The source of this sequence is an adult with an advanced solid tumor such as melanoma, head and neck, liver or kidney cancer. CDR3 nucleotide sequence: TGTGCCACCAGCAGAACAACCCGGGACAGGGGACATCAAGAGACCCAGTACTTC. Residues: CATSRTTRDRGHQETQYF.